The next 10 T cell receptor beta chains were all read from a single sample in a study of vaccination and CD4 T cells after COVID-19. No antigen is known for these receptors. The Oncomine TCR Beta short-read assay was applied to DNA of cultured CD4+ T cells. TCRdb reprocessed the PCR reads with MiXCR, giving one entry per CDR3 protein. The table includes approximately 18,000 distinct CDR3 sequences, about 54% detected once. Treatment noted: approximately 11-day PBMC culture with coronavirus spike peptide pools or control peptides (ViraFEST assay). The specimen was CD4+ T cells from blood, cultured in vitro. Receptor source: a human donor who had recovered from COVID-19.

The chain has TRBV27 and TRBJ2-5; TRBD1 matches 7 bases. The junction had 9 bases not matched to a gene; V was cut back by 9 bases and J by 5 bases. The CDR3 extends over 13 amino acids. The germline gives CDR1 MNHEY, CDR2 SMNVEV (reference sequence). CDR3 residues: CARGTAKGETQYF. As DNA, the CDR3 is TGTGCCAGGGGGACAGCAAAGGGGGAGACCCAGTACTTC.

The gene calls are TRBV20-1 and TRBJ1-3; D unresolved. CDR1 DFQATT and CDR2 SNEGSKA come from the germline V gene (reference sequence). V gave up 3 bases and J gave up 0 bases, with 6 bases separating them. The CDR3 has 13 amino acids. The DNA for the CDR3 is TGCAGTGCTAGTCTTCCCTCTGGAAACACCATATATTTT. This sequence encodes CSASLPSGNTIYF.

The CDR3 nucleotides read TGTGCCAGCAGTTCTAGCCCAGATACGCAGTATTTT. Its protein is CASSSSPDTQYF. The rearrangement links TRBV2 to TRBJ2-3; D perhaps matches TRBD2 (5 bases). Trimming removed 5 bases at V and 4 bases at J, with 7 bases between. This CDR3 comprises 12 residues. CDR1 SNHLY and CDR2 FYNNEI come from the germline V gene.

This sequence joins TRBV5-4 and TRBJ1-2; tentatively, D is TRBD1 (5 bases). Between the trimmed V and J ends, which lost 6 bases and 5 bases, there was a span of 20 bases. CDR1 and CDR2 (germline): SGHNT, YYREEE (reference sequence). CDR3 length: 15 amino acids. Written as DNA, the CDR3 is TGTGCCAGCAAAGAAGGCGGCGGGGGATCTTATGGCTACACCTTC. It translates to CASKEGGGGSYGYTF.

This rearrangement joins TRBV9 to TRBJ2-3; maybe TRBD1 (6 bases). This CDR3 is 18 amino acids long. The V gene lost 0 bases and the J gene lost 1 base, with 18 bases spanning the gap. Germline assignment: CDR1 SGDLS and CDR2 YYNGEE. DNA of the CDR3: TGTGCCAGCAGCGTAGGACGGAACAGGGTCAGCGGCACAGATACGCAGTATTTT. It encodes CASSVGRNRVSGTDTQYF.

V and J are TRBV6-1 and TRBJ1-2; the match to TRBD1 covers 7 bases. Trimming took 7 bases from V and 7 from J; bases not matched to a gene: 12. CDR3 size: 14 residues. CDR1 is MNHNS and CDR2 is SASEGT in the germline V gene. The CDR3, as DNA: TGTGCCAGCACCGCAGGGGGGACTATTGTTGGCTACACCTTC. It translates to CASTAGGTIVGYTF.

This clonotype is judged medium-sized (0.01 to 0.1%). The CDR3 coding sequence is TGTGCCACCAGCAGTAGACAGATCGGTCAGCCCCAGCATTTT. Translation gives CATSSRQIGQPQHF. This chain connects TRBV15 to TRBJ1-5; TRBD1 is a possible D gene (5 bases). CDR3 length equals 14 residues. The V gene lost 3 bases and the J gene lost 6 bases, with 12 bases spanning the gap. CDR1 and CDR2 (germline): LNHNV, YYDKDF (reference sequence).

The gene calls are TRBV30 and TRBJ1-1, with no clear D. The CDR3 length is 13 residues. Germline values: CDR1 GTSNPN, CDR2 SVGIG (reference sequence). Trimming removed 3 bases from V and 6 bases from J, with 14 bases in between. CDR3 sequence reads: CAWRIPLPAEAFF. In DNA form, the CDR3 reads TGTGCCTGGAGAATTCCTCTTCCCGCTGAAGCTTTCTTT. Variable domain in full (rest from reference TRBV30 and TRBJ1-1): SQTIHQWPATLVQPVGSPLSLECTVEGTSNPNLYWYRQAAGRGLQLLFYSVGIGQISSEVPQNLSASRPQDRQFILSSKKLLLSDSGFYLCAWRIPLPAEAFFGQGTRLTVV.

The V gene is TRBV6-2 or TRBV6-3, the J gene TRBJ1-1, with D hard to call. Germline loops: CDR1 MNHEY, CDR2 SVGEGT. The CDR3 runs to 18 residues. The V end was cut by 4 bases, the J end by 0 bases, with 21 bases between. CDR3 region: CASSSPLGRALMNTEAFF. The DNA of the CDR3 is TGTGCCAGCAGTTCCCCTCTAGGCAGAGCCCTCATGAACACTGAAGCTTTCTTT.

CDR3 sequence: CASSLGLAGVKQYF. The CDR3 DNA is TGTGCCAGCAGCTTGGGACTAGCGGGAGTCAAGCAGTACTTC. The J gene is TRBJ2-7, the V gene TRBV7-2, with 14 bases that match TRBD2. Germline assignment: CDR1 SGHTA and CDR2 FQGNSA. Trimming at V came to 3 bases and at J to 8 bases, leaving 3 bases not matched to a gene. This CDR3 contains 14 residues.